This is a list of T cell receptor beta chains from one sample in a study of blood T cell repertoires in COVID-19. The assay was immunoSEQ multiplex PCR, and TCRdb's table has in-frame clones only and misses some. The sample shows fewer than 250,000 clones, about nine tenths of them seen only once. The sequenced material came from peripheral blood. The origin of the receptors is a young man with COVID-19, enrolled during active disease. The CDR3 runs from the conserved cysteine through the conserved F or W. The D gene is left open where the match is weak. Part of the rows lack a size; the others show once, few, many or a class for expanded clones.

j_call | clone_size | d_call | v_call | cdr3_length | cdr3_aa | cdr3_nt
TRBJ1-6 | once | TRBD1 | TRBV3-1/TRBV3-2 | 16 | CASSQEGQGYNSPLHF | TGTGCCAGCAGCCAAGAGGGACAGGGGTACAATTCACCCCTCCACTTT
TRBJ2-7 | NA | NA | TRBV10-3 | 11 | CAIRTTYEQYF | TGTGCCATCAGAACAACCTACGAGCAGTACTTC
TRBJ2-7 | NA | NA | TRBV7-9 | 16 | CASSLAGTFSPYEQYF | TGTGCCAGCAGCTTAGCCGGGACATTCTCCCCCTACGAGCAGTACTTC
TRBJ2-7 | NA | TRBD2 | TRBV25-1 | 15 | CASISGTLSSYEQYF | TGTGCCAGCATTAGCGGGACGTTAAGCTCCTACGAGCAGTACTTC
TRBJ2-1 | NA | NA | TRBV5-1 | 14 | CASSHGQQPDEQFF | TGCGCCAGCAGCCATGGACAGCAGCCGGATGAGCAGTTCTTC
TRBJ2-7 | NA | NA | TRBV12-5 | 13 | CASGLAGAYEQYF | TGTGCTAGTGGGCTGGCAGGCGCCTACGAGCAGTACTTC
TRBJ2-7 | NA | NA | TRBV5-1 | 15 | CASSLAGDSTYEQYF | TGCGCCAGCAGCTTGGCCGGAGACAGCACCTACGAGCAGTACTTC
TRBJ2-2 | NA | NA | TRBV19 | 15 | CASSIGGSNTGELFF | TGTGCCAGTAGTATAGGGGGCTCGAACACCGGGGAGCTGTTTTTT
TRBJ1-2 | NA | TRBD1 | TRBV7-3 | 14 | CASSPGTGGDGYTF | TGTGCCAGCAGCCCCGGGACAGGGGGCGATGGCTACACCTTC
TRBJ2-7 | NA | TRBD2 | TRBV6-5 | 16 | CASSYSGRGVSDEQYF | TGTGCCAGCAGTTACTCGGGCCGGGGGGTTAGCGACGAGCAGTACTTC
TRBJ1-1 | NA | NA | TRBV12-3/TRBV12-4 | 13 | CASSLGRNTEAFF | TGTGCCAGCAGTTTAGGTAGGAACACTGAAGCTTTCTTT
TRBJ1-2 | NA | NA | TRBV7-2 | 14 | CASSRQTESYGYTF | TGTGCCAGCAGCCGTCAGACAGAATCCTATGGCTACACCTTC
TRBJ1-5 | NA | NA | TRBV7-2 | 15 | CASSLARDSNQPQHF | TGTGCCAGCAGCTTAGCCAGGGATAGCAATCAGCCCCAGCATTTT
TRBJ1-2 | NA | NA | TRBV10-2 | 16 | CASSESKAGLTYGYTF | TGCGCCAGCAGTGAGTCGAAGGCAGGGCTCACCTATGGCTACACCTTC
TRBJ2-5 | NA | NA | TRBV7-9 | 14 | CASSGMDFQETQYF | TGTGCCAGCAGCGGGATGGACTTCCAAGAGACCCAGTACTTC
TRBJ2-7 | NA | NA | TRBV7-3 | 15 | CASSLIRREVYEQYF | TGTGCCAGCAGCTTAATCCGCAGGGAAGTCTACGAGCAGTACTTC
TRBJ2-7 | NA | TRBD2 | TRBV6-1 | 15 | CASSEGGGLVYEQYF | TGTGCCAGCAGTGAAGGCGGGGGTCTAGTTTACGAGCAGTACTTC
TRBJ1-4 | NA | NA | TRBV2 | 14 | CASSGERHREKLFF | TGTGCCAGCAGTGGGGAGAGACACCGTGAAAAACTGTTTTTT
TRBJ2-7 | NA | TRBD1 | TRBV6-5 | 14 | CASSPQGNPYEQYF | TGTGCCAGCAGCCCACAGGGGAACCCCTACGAGCAGTACTTC
TRBJ1-2 | NA | TRBD1 | TRBV6-5 | 15 | CASSPLGQGSAGYTF | TGTGCCAGCAGCCCACTGGGACAGGGCTCCGCTGGCTACACCTTC
TRBJ2-3 | NA | NA | TRBV30 | 11 | CAWSVQDTQYF | TGTGCCTGGAGTGTTCAAGATACGCAGTATTTT
TRBJ1-3 | NA | TRBD1 | TRBV5-4 | 18 | CASSLATGSLNSGNTIYF | TGTGCCAGCAGCTTGGCGACAGGGAGCCTTAACTCTGGAAACACCATATATTTT
TRBJ1-5 | NA | NA | TRBV27 | 16 | CASSSQGIKNNQPQHF | TGTGCCAGCAGTTCTCAGGGTATTAAGAACAATCAGCCCCAGCATTTT
TRBJ2-7 | NA | TRBD1 | TRBV13 | 15 | CASSLGTGITYEQYF | TGTGCCAGCAGCTTAGGGACAGGGATTACCTACGAGCAGTACTTC
TRBJ2-2 | NA | TRBD1 | TRBV7-9 | 19 | CASSLRSRTGEVETGELFF | TGTGCCAGCAGCTTAAGATCCCGGACAGGGGAGGTAGAAACCGGGGAGCTGTTTTTT
TRBJ2-5 | NA | TRBD2 | TRBV7-2 | 15 | CASSFQRGVGETQYF | TGTGCCAGCAGCTTCCAGCGGGGGGTTGGAGAGACCCAGTACTTC
TRBJ1-3 | NA | NA | TRBV7-7 | 17 | CASSPLWRDQTGNTIYF | TGTGCCAGCAGCCCCCTCTGGAGGGATCAAACTGGAAACACCATATATTTT
TRBJ1-1 | NA | NA | TRBV5-4 | 17 | CASSPPVTGRLNTEAFF | TGTGCCAGCAGTCCCCCGGTAACAGGCAGACTGAACACTGAAGCTTTCTTT
TRBJ2-7 | once | NA | TRBV2 | 11 | CASSGSYEQYF | TGTGCCAGCAGTGGGAGCTACGAGCAGTACTTC
TRBJ1-1 | NA | TRBD1 | TRBV5-1 | 15 | CASSLEGTGADEAFF | TGCGCCAGCAGCTTGGAAGGGACAGGGGCGGATGAAGCTTTCTTT
TRBJ2-5 | NA | TRBD1 | TRBV6-5 | 14 | CASSSTGGPETQYF | TGTGCCAGCAGTTCTACAGGGGGCCCGGAGACCCAGTACTTC
TRBJ2-1 | once | NA | TRBV5-1 | 15 | CASSDSLSSYNEQFF | TGCGCCAGCAGCGATTCCTTGAGCTCCTACAATGAGCAGTTCTTC
TRBJ1-4 | NA | TRBD1 | TRBV5-4 | 17 | CASSPGTGSLTNEKLFF | TGTGCCAGCAGCCCCGGGACAGGGTCTCTAACTAATGAAAAACTGTTTTTT
TRBJ2-7 | NA | TRBD2 | TRBV5-6 | 16 | CASSRGLAGRTYEQYF | TGTGCCAGCAGCAGGGGACTAGCGGGGCGCACCTACGAGCAGTACTTC
TRBJ1-2 | NA | TRBD1 | TRBV5-1 | 15 | CASSLNRGTNYGYTF | TGCGCCAGCAGCTTGAACAGGGGGACTAACTATGGCTACACCTTC
TRBJ2-2 | NA | TRBD2 | TRBV5-1 | 17 | CASSPRTSGGAPGELFF | TGCGCCAGCAGCCCCAGGACTAGCGGGGGAGCCCCGGGGGAGCTGTTTTTT
TRBJ2-3 | NA | NA | TRBV19 | 15 | CASRTQGTVTDTQYF | TGTGCCAGTAGGACACAGGGTACCGTCACAGATACGCAGTATTTT
TRBJ2-5 | NA | TRBD1 | TRBV27 | 17 | CASSLAYYHRGAETQYF | TGTGCCAGCAGTTTAGCCTACTACCACAGGGGTGCGGAGACCCAGTACTTC
TRBJ2-5 | NA | TRBD2 | TRBV11-2 | 15 | CASSFFSGGDGTQYF | TGTGCCAGCAGCTTCTTTAGCGGGGGGGACGGGACCCAGTACTTC
TRBJ1-6 | NA | NA | TRBV9 | 17 | CASSSPRGSSYNSPLHF | TGTGCCAGCAGCTCGCCCAGGGGAAGCTCCTATAATTCACCCCTCCACTTT
TRBJ1-5 | NA | NA | TRBV5-1 | 14 | CASSLGEGNQPQHF | TGCGCCAGCAGCTTGGGGGAGGGCAATCAGCCCCAGCATTTT
TRBJ2-5 | NA | NA | TRBV18 | 13 | CASSPGSQETQYF | TGTGCCAGCTCACCGGGCAGTCAAGAGACCCAGTACTTC
TRBJ2-3 | NA | TRBD1 | TRBV5-1 | 14 | CASRLGQSRDTQYF | TGCGCCAGCAGACTGGGACAGAGCCGGGATACGCAGTATTTT
TRBJ1-2 | NA | TRBD1 | TRBV6-5 | 14 | CASSRDSLNYGYTF | TGTGCCAGCAGTCGGGACAGCTTAAATTATGGCTACACCTTC
TRBJ2-4 | NA | NA | TRBV6-5 | 13 | CASSYTKEHIQYF | TGTGCCAGCAGTTACACTAAGGAACACATTCAGTACTTC
TRBJ2-7 | NA | NA | TRBV6-5 | 13 | CASRRLRGSEQYF | TGTGCCAGCAGAAGACTCAGGGGTTCCGAGCAGTACTTC
TRBJ1-4 | NA | NA | TRBV5-1 | 15 | CASTRDAGDFEKLFF | TGCGCCAGCACCCGAGACGCGGGAGATTTTGAAAAACTGTTTTTT
TRBJ2-5 | NA | TRBD2 | TRBV7-2 | 17 | CASSFNSPWGGQETQYF | TGTGCCAGCAGCTTTAATTCTCCCTGGGGGGGGCAAGAGACCCAGTACTTC
TRBJ2-3 | NA | TRBD2 | TRBV10-1 | 17 | CASSPGLAGTSTDTQYF | TGCGCCAGCAGTCCGGGACTAGCGGGCACTAGCACAGATACGCAGTATTTT
TRBJ1-1 | NA | NA | TRBV2 | 14 | CASSRQAMNTEAFF | TGTGCCAGCAGTCGACAGGCAATGAACACTGAAGCTTTCTTT
TRBJ2-1 | NA | NA | TRBV5-1 | 18 | CASSLLSGGLSSYNEQFF | TGCGCCAGCAGCTTGCTATCCGGGGGGCTAAGCTCCTACAATGAGCAGTTCTTC
TRBJ1-1 | NA | NA | TRBV10-3 | 12 | CAISRENTEAFF | TGTGCCATCAGTCGCGAGAACACTGAAGCTTTCTTT
TRBJ1-4 | NA | TRBD1 | TRBV19 | 16 | CASSSPQGAFPLPVFF | TGTGCCAGTAGTTCCCCACAGGGGGCATTCCCTCTGCCCGTGTTTTTT
TRBJ1-6 | NA | TRBD1 | TRBV6-6 | 17 | CASSRLRDSDNNSPLHF | TGTGCCAGCAGTCGCCTGAGGGACAGCGATAATAATTCACCCCTCCACTTT
TRBJ1-5 | NA | NA | TRBV7-9 | 17 | CASSSTGLGYSNQPQHF | TGTGCCAGCAGCTCAACTGGCCTGGGCTATAGCAATCAGCCCCAGCATTTT